This record concerns one T cell receptor beta chain sequence. Its antigen is currently unknown. CDR1 and CDR2 (germline): SEHNR, FQNEAQ (reference sequence). V lost 5 bases and J 3 bases, leaving 13 bases between the germline ends. This CDR3 comprises 14 residues. These data are taken from a study of T cell responses to AZD1222 COVID-19 vaccine. Notes on the study in general: The sample set comprised mostly white British donors with more females, and clonal diversity was possibly underestimated. Baseline testing showed seropositivity in only six AZD1222 recipients.

Sequenced by immunoSEQ multiplex PCR; TCRdb stores in-frame clones only, minus some. The table lists about 89,000 clones, approximately 90% of them singletons. The gene calls are TRBV7-9 and TRBJ2-5, with D maybe TRBD2 (5 bases). The material sequenced was peripheral blood, taken 28 days after the second AZD1222 dose. This TCR came from an adult who received the AZD1222 COVID-19 vaccine. The CDR3 sequence: CASSPRVEKETQYF. In DNA form, the CDR3 reads TGTGCCAGCAGCCCGAGGGTGGAGAAAGAGACCCAGTACTTC.